These 2 T cell receptor beta chains share one sample of origin, sequenced in a study of control samples from healthy donors and cancer patients. Profiling relied on immunoSEQ multiplex PCR, and the TCRdb table lists in-frame clones only, not all of them. This table has 90,000 to 110,000 clones, under 90% appearing once. Specimen: blood. These receptors came from a woman between 50 and 59 years old in good health.

The J gene is TRBJ1-3, the V gene TRBV2; D is perhaps TRBD1 (5 bases). Germline V gene sequence: CDR1 SNHLY, CDR2 FYNNEI. Trimming cost V 8 bases and J 3 bases, with 11 bases left between them. The CDR3 consists of 13 residues. CDR3: CASGAEGGNTIYF. In DNA, the CDR3 is TGTGCCAGCGGGGCCGAGGGTGGAAACACCATATATTTT.

This chain links TRBV5-6 with TRBJ1-2, with 9 bases lining up with TRBD1. The CDR3 totals 17 residues. V shed 1 base, J shed 4 bases, and the junction held 11 bases outside the gene matches. Germline CDR1 is SGHDT and CDR2 is YYEEEE. The CDR3 sequence is CASSLRALGTGTYGYTF. The CDR3 nucleotides read TGTGCCAGCAGCTTGCGTGCGTTGGGGACAGGGACCTATGGCTACACCTTC.